One sample yielded the 21 T cell receptor beta chains listed below, sequenced in a study of beta chain features in type 1 diabetes. TCRB transcripts that were expressed got sequenced, as all of the isolated RNA had been reverse transcribed. Clones were read by immunoSEQ multiplex PCR, and TCRdb kept only the in-frame ones, dropping some. The sample records over 200,000 clones, 11% being singletons. Study-level results: In all four CD4+ subsets, TCRB CDR3 length was significantly, moderately reduced in type 1 diabetes.

No cognate antigen is known for these TCRs. Sequencing used naive CD4+ T cells from blood. The source of these receptors is a man aged 30 to 39 with type 1 diabetes.

The rearrangement joins TRBV30 to TRBJ2-1, with 10 positions matching TRBD2. Germline assignment: CDR1 GTSNPN and CDR2 SVGIG (reference sequence). The CDR3 is 14 residues long. The V and J ends lost 2 bases and 13 bases, in that order; junction bases with no gene match: 11. CDR3 DNA sequence: TGTGCCTGGAGTAGAAGTAGCGGGGGGCCCAGCCAGTTCTTC. The encoded protein is CAWSRSSGGPSQFF. The whole variable domain, remainder taken from reference TRBV30 and TRBJ2-1, is SQTIHQWPATLVQPVGSPLSLECTVEGTSNPNLYWYRQAAGRGLQLLFYSVGIGQISSEVPQNLSASRPQDRQFILSSKKLLLSDSGFYLCAWSRSSGGPSQFFGPGTRLTVL.

This clone was seen a handful of times. The V gene is TRBV5-4, the J gene TRBJ2-7; the D gene is possibly TRBD1 (5 bases). Germline V lookup: CDR1 SGHNT, CDR2 YYREEE (reference sequence). Trimming pared 3 bases from V and 6 bases from J, leaving 13 bases between. This CDR3 has 13 amino acids. The CDR3 DNA reads as TGTGCCAGCAGCTCCCAAGGGGAACTCGAGCAGTACTTC. Translated: CASSSQGELEQYF. Drawing the rest from reference TRBV5-4 and TRBJ2-7, the complete variable domain is ETGVTQSPTHLIKTRGQQVTLRCSSQSGHNTVSWYQQALGQGPQFIFQYYREEENGRGNFPPRFSGLQFPNYSSELNVNALELDDSALYLCASSSQGELEQYFGPGTRLTVT.

This clone was counted only a few times. The V call is TRBV29-1, the J call TRBJ2-3; 9 nucleotides match TRBD2. Germline CDR1 and CDR2: SQVTM and ANQGSEA. There are 16 residues in the CDR3. Losses at the gene ends were 1 base for V and 1 base for J; bases not matched to a gene: 6. CDR3 loop: CSVEGVLAGGTDTQYF. Here the CDR3 DNA reads TGCAGCGTTGAAGGGGTTTTAGCGGGGGGCACAGATACGCAGTATTTT.

The J gene is TRBJ1-5, the V gene TRBV15; no reliable D call. Looked up from germline, CDR1 is LNHNV and CDR2 is YYDKDF (reference sequence). The CDR3 length is 14 residues. Between the trimmed V and J ends, which lost 1 base and 6 bases, there was a span of 10 bases. For the CDR3, the DNA is TGTGCCACCAGCAGAGGGCAGGTTGGTCAGCCCCAGCATTTT. Translation gives CATSRGQVGQPQHF.

This clone has a handful of counts. The chain has TRBV9 and TRBJ1-6, with a possible D match to TRBD1 (5 bases). Looked up from germline, CDR1 is SGDLS and CDR2 is YYNGEE. V lost 0 bases and J 10 bases, leaving 14 bases between the germline ends. The CDR3 totals 15 residues. CDR3 region: CASSVGGQGPSPLHF. In nucleotides, the CDR3 is TGTGCCAGCAGCGTAGGCGGTCAGGGTCCATCACCCCTCCACTTT.

This clone has a handful of counts. The chain has TRBV29-1 and TRBJ2-1; the match to TRBD1 covers 7 bases. Trimming removed 5 bases from V and 0 bases from J; junction bases left unmatched: 13. This CDR3 comprises 17 residues. CDR1 and CDR2 (germline): SQVTM, ANQGSEA. CDR3: CSVFRKGAISSYNEQFF. CDR3 DNA sequence: TGCAGCGTTTTCAGGAAGGGGGCTATTAGCTCCTACAATGAGCAGTTCTTC.

This clone turned up a few times. V gene TRBV28 combines with J gene TRBJ1-6, with D maybe TRBD1 (6 bases). This CDR3 is 15 amino acids long. Germline V gives CDR1 MDHEN, CDR2 SYDVKM. Deletions cut 5 bases from V and 7 bases from J, with 15 bases between. CDR3 in amino acids: CASSPPDRTNSPLHF. The DNA for the CDR3 is TGTGCCAGCAGTCCCCCTGACAGGACGAATTCACCCCTCCACTTT.

The chain uses TRBV11-1 and TRBJ2-5; perhaps TRBD2 as D (6 bases). Germline V lookup: CDR1 SGHAT, CDR2 FQDESV (reference sequence). Trimming took off 3 bases at V and 5 bases at J, with 13 bases between the two ends. CDR3 length equals 14 residues. The chain's CDR3 is CASSFSARGETQYF. In nucleotides, the CDR3 is TGTGCCAGCAGCTTCTCCGCTCGGGGGGAGACCCAGTACTTC.

The CDR3 sequence is CASAPGYNEQFF. CDR3 bases: TGTGCCAGTGCCCCAGGCTACAATGAGCAGTTCTTC. This chain uses TRBV19 with TRBJ2-1; D is unclear. Trimming removed 8 bases at V and 3 bases at J, with 8 bases between. The CDR3 consists of 12 residues. CDR1 is LNHDA, CDR2 SQIVND, per germline (reference sequence).

The rearrangement uses TRBV2 and TRBJ2-1; TRBD1 is a possible D gene (6 bases). V lost 8 bases, J lost 1 base, and 15 bases lay in between. The CDR3 has 15 residues. Germline V lookup: CDR1 SNHLY, CDR2 FYNNEI. CDR3 nucleotide sequence: TGTGCCAGCGCAGGGGATATAGGTTCCTACAATGAGCAGTTCTTC. Its protein is CASAGDIGSYNEQFF. Full variable domain (missing parts from reference TRBV2 and TRBJ2-1): EPEVTQTPSHQVTQMGQEVILRCVPISNHLYFYWYRQILGQKVEFLVSFYNNEISEKSEIFDDQFSVERPDGSNFTLKIRSTKLEDSAMYFCASAGDIGSYNEQFFGPGTRLTVL.

The rearrangement uses TRBV27 and TRBJ2-2; D is possibly TRBD1 (5 bases). This CDR3 contains 16 residues. Trimming pared 4 bases from V and 5 bases from J, leaving 17 bases between. Germline V lookup: CDR1 MNHEY, CDR2 SMNVEV (reference sequence). The chain's CDR3 is CASSSIPGRGTGELFF. CDR3 coding DNA: TGTGCCAGCAGTTCAATCCCAGGAAGGGGTACCGGGGAGCTGTTTTTT.

This rearrangement joins TRBV19 to TRBJ2-1; 8 positions match TRBD1. Germline V gene lookup returns CDR1 LNHDA and CDR2 SQIVND (reference sequence). This CDR3 contains 15 residues. The J segment lost 4 bases and the V segment lost 5 bases, leaving 7 bases of the junction unmatched. CDR3 sequence: CASSVSGGRYNEQFF. CDR3 nucleotides: TGTGCCAGTAGTGTTTCAGGGGGCCGGTACAATGAGCAGTTCTTC.

This clone has just a few counts. V gene TRBV7-9 combines with J gene TRBJ2-1, with TRBD1 as a possible D gene (6 bases). V was cut by 5 bases and J by 6 bases, with 20 bases left in between. The CDR3 is 16 residues long. CDR1 SEHNR and CDR2 FQNEAQ come from the germline V gene (reference sequence). CDR3 sequence (DNA): TGTGCCAGCAGCGGACGTCAGGGGAATAAGCGCAATGAGCAGTTCTTC. It yields the protein CASSGRQGNKRNEQFF.

The rearrangement joins TRBV28 to TRBJ1-2; 7 nucleotides line up with TRBD1. Germline trimming cut 3 bases from V and 6 bases from J; bases unmatched to any gene: 4. The CDR3 consists of 13 residues. Germline values: CDR1 MDHEN, CDR2 SYDVKM. CDR3 DNA sequence: TGTGCCAGCAGTTTTGGGACAGTTAATGGCTACACCTTC. Amino acid sequence: CASSFGTVNGYTF.

The rearrangement joins TRBV2 to TRBJ2-2; D perhaps matches TRBD2 (5 bases). This CDR3 is built from 14 residues. Deletions cut 7 bases from V and 1 base from J, with 10 bases between. Germline V gives CDR1 SNHLY, CDR2 FYNNEI. The CDR3 protein is CASNLGRNTGELFF. The DNA of the CDR3 is TGTGCCAGCAATCTGGGGAGGAACACCGGGGAGCTGTTTTTT.

The chain recombines TRBV7-2 with TRBJ2-5; 10 bases line up with TRBD1. V lost 3 bases to trimming and J lost 4 bases; unmatched junction nucleotides: 2. CDR1 and CDR2 from the germline V gene are SGHTA and FQGNSA. This CDR3 has 14 amino acids. In DNA, the CDR3 is TGTGCCAGCAGCTTGGGGACAGGGGCAGAGACCCAGTACTTC. Translation gives CASSLGTGAETQYF.

This clone has only a few counts. The chain employs TRBV2 and TRBJ1-1, with TRBD1 matching 7 bases. There are 15 residues in the CDR3. Losses at the gene ends were 6 bases for V and 1 base for J; bases not matched to a gene: 8. Germline CDR1 reads SNHLY; CDR2 reads FYNNEI. DNA for the CDR3: TGTGCCAGCAGAAAAACAGGGGCCCCGAACACTGAAGCTTTCTTT. It codes for CASRKTGAPNTEAFF.

This chain links TRBV28 with TRBJ2-4, with TRBD2 as a possible D gene (6 bases). The V end lost 1 base, the J end lost 0 bases, and 7 bases lay between the germline ends. The CDR3 runs to 15 residues. CDR1 and CDR2 (germline): MDHEN, SYDVKM. The DNA for the CDR3 is TGTGCCAGCAGTTTATTGGGGGGAGCCAAAAACATTCAGTACTTC. It yields the protein CASSLLGGAKNIQYF.

The gene calls are TRBV7-2 and TRBJ2-5; 7 bases line up with TRBD1. The germline V gene has CDR1 SGHTA and CDR2 FQGNSA. The CDR3 is 13 residues long. V shed 4 bases, J shed 4 bases, and the junction held 3 bases outside the gene matches. The CDR3, as DNA: TGTGCCAGCAGCTCGGGACAGCTAGAGACCCAGTACTTC. This translates into CASSSGQLETQYF. Together with reference TRBV7-2 and TRBJ2-5, the CDR3 gives the full variable domain: GAGVSQSPSNKVTEKGKDVELRCDPISGHTALYWYRQSLGQGLEFLIYFQGNSAPDKSGLPSDRFSAERTGGSVSTLTIQRTQQEDSAVYLCASSSGQLETQYFGPGTRLLVL.

The chain is built from TRBV7-9 and TRBJ2-1; TRBD1 might be the D (6 bases). V gave up 11 bases and J gave up 7 bases, with 15 bases separating them. CDR3 length: 12 residues. CDR1 and CDR2 (germline): SEHNR, FQNEAQ (reference sequence). The CDR3 loop is CAGVLGGNEQFF. CDR3 nucleotides: TGTGCCGGGGTCTTAGGGGGAAATGAGCAGTTCTTC. Using reference TRBV7-9 and TRBJ2-1 for the parts outside the CDR3, the full variable domain is DTGVSQNPRHKITKRGQNVTFRCDPISEHNRLYWYRQTLGQGPEFLTYFQNEAQLEKSRLLSDRFSAERPKGSFSTLEIQRTEQGDSAMYLCAGVLGGNEQFFGPGTRLTVL.

This clone was counted only a few times. The chain employs TRBV5-1 and TRBJ1-5, with 8 bases fitting TRBD1. The V gene's germline CDR1 is SGHRS and CDR2 YFSETQ. This CDR3 region has 16 residues. Unmatched junction bases numbered 4, after V lost 0 bases and J lost 2 bases. DNA of the CDR3: TGCGCCAGCAGCTTGGGTCCGGGACAGGGCAATCAGCCCCAGCATTTT. This codes for CASSLGPGQGNQPQHF.